The 7 T cell receptor beta chains given below trace back to one sample, sequenced in a study of blood T cell repertoires in COVID-19. Repertoires were generated with immunoSEQ multiplex PCR, while TCRdb's copy carries only in-frame clones and drops some. The sample has around 700,000 clones, 90% seen once. Material: peripheral blood. These receptors all come from a woman younger than 35 with acute or convalescent COVID-19.

This sequence joins TRBV3-1 (or the pseudogene TRBV3-2) and TRBJ1-1; TRBD1 matches 8 bases. CDR1 and CDR2 (germline): LGHDT, YNNKEL (reference sequence). The CDR3 is 14 residues long. With V trimmed by 4 bases and J by 4 bases, 5 bases remained unmatched. Here the CDR3 DNA reads TGTGCCAGCAGCCTATCGGACAGGGCCACTGAAGCTTTCTTT. Translating it yields CASSLSDRATEAFF.

This clone was recorded only once. The chain couples TRBV19 to TRBJ1-6; D call uncertain. The germline V gene encodes CDR1 LNHDA and CDR2 SQIVND (reference sequence). Trimming removed 5 bases from V and 3 bases from J, with 8 bases in between. The CDR3 runs to 14 residues. This CDR3 is CASSWRGYNSPLHF. CDR3 nucleotide sequence: TGTGCCAGTAGTTGGCGGGGCTATAATTCACCCCTCCACTTT. Supplemented by reference TRBV19 and TRBJ1-6, the full variable domain reads DGGITQSPKYLFRKEGQNVTLSCEQNLNHDAMYWYRQDPGQGLRLIYYSQIVNDFQKGDIAEGYSVSREKKESFPLTVTSAQKNPTAFYLCASSWRGYNSPLHFGNGTRLTVT.

The chain couples TRBV7-9 to TRBJ1-5; tentatively, D is TRBD1 (5 bases). CDR1 and CDR2 from the germline V gene are SEHNR and FQNEAQ (reference sequence). The V end was cut by 5 bases, the J end by 5 bases, with 13 bases between. The CDR3 totals 14 residues. CDR3 sequence reads: CASSAGGGDQPQHF. In nucleotides, the CDR3 is TGTGCCAGCAGCGCCGGGGGAGGAGATCAGCCCCAGCATTTT.

The CDR3 loop reads CASSDTGAKNIQYF. In DNA form, the CDR3 reads TGTGCCAGCAGTGATACAGGGGCCAAAAACATTCAGTACTTC. V gene TRBV2 combines with J gene TRBJ2-4; D is possibly TRBD1 (6 bases). The CDR3 totals 14 residues. Trimming cost V 3 bases and J 1 base, with 7 bases left between them. The germline V gene has CDR1 SNHLY and CDR2 FYNNEI.

This chain connects TRBV4-1 to TRBJ1-2; D may be TRBD1 (5 bases). The V gene's germline CDR1 is MGHRA and CDR2 YSYEKL. The V end lost 0 bases, the J end lost 4 bases, and 15 bases lay between the germline ends. The CDR3 runs to 16 residues. CDR3: CASSQDGGGVGYGYTF. As DNA, the CDR3 is TGCGCCAGCAGCCAAGATGGGGGGGGAGTGGGCTATGGCTACACCTTC.

The chain employs TRBV2 and TRBJ1-2; D remains ambiguous. Per the germline V gene, CDR1 is SNHLY and CDR2 is FYNNEI. The CDR3 covers 13 residues. The V end was cut by 6 bases, the J end by 0 bases, with 8 bases between. The CDR3 DNA is TGTGCCAGCAGGGTCCGCGCTAACTATGGCTACACCTTC. This translates into CASRVRANYGYTF.

The chain carries TRBV6-2 or TRBV6-3 and TRBJ2-2; the D gene is possibly TRBD1 (6 bases). CDR1 and CDR2 from the germline V gene are MNHEY and SVGEGT. This CDR3 is 16 amino acids long. Deletions cut 5 bases from V and 2 bases from J, with 15 bases between. The CDR3 DNA reads TGTGCCAGCAGTCTCTTTGGACAGCTTAACACCGGGGAGCTGTTTTTT. Its protein product is CASSLFGQLNTGELFF.